This T cell receptor beta chain derives from a study of T cells after yellow fever vaccination. About this clonotype: Antigen specificity is unknown.

TCRdb re-called the 5' RACE reads with MiXCR, one entry per CDR3 protein. The repertoire includes hundreds of thousands of distinct CDR3 sequences, around 8.1% of them detected once, and 15% to 20% sits in the top ten. V shed 1 base and J shed 4 bases, with 13 bases lying between them. CDR1 is MNHEY and CDR2 is SVGEGT in the germline V gene. CDR3 length: 16 amino acids. Study outcomes and limitations: Weaker, the secondary response had a peak occurring faster, on day 5 versus 15.

The clonotype was recovered from a man aged 18 to 29 who received the YFV17D yellow fever vaccine. The specimen comprised PBMCs, sampled around 45 days after the first yellow fever vaccination. J is TRBJ2-2 and V is TRBV6-2 or TRBV6-3; a weak D match, TRBD2 (5 bases). The CDR3 sequence is CASSYWHGEPTGELFF. The CDR3 DNA reads as TGTGCCAGCAGTTACTGGCACGGGGAACCCACCGGGGAGCTGTTTTTT.